This T cell receptor (beta chain) was sequenced for a study of shared clonotypes between healthy human individuals. Study-wide results and limits: Clonotypes shared by all four donors outscored non-shared clonotypes in generation probability.

Researchers ran the assay at a deep level. TCRdb's copy holds only in-frame clones and misses some; the assay was immunoSEQ multiplex PCR. There are 110,000 or so clones in the sample; 55% to 80% occur only once, and roughly 25% lies in the top ten. Notes on this clone: Its antigen is still unknown.

V dropped 4 bases and J dropped 4 bases, with 13 bases sitting between them. The CDR3 runs to 14 residues. Germline CDR1 reads ENHRY; CDR2 reads SYGVKD. Sequencing was performed on memory CD8+ T cells sorted from blood. This sample's subset: CD45RO+ cells pooled with CCR7-negative TemRA cells. This clonotype was sampled from a woman under 40 in good health. The V and J genes are TRBV10-3 and TRBJ1-1, with D possibly being TRBD1 (5 bases). Here the CDR3 reads CAISVSGLGTEAFF. The CDR3 nucleotides read TGTGCCATCAGTGTATCAGGGTTGGGCACTGAAGCTTTCTTT.